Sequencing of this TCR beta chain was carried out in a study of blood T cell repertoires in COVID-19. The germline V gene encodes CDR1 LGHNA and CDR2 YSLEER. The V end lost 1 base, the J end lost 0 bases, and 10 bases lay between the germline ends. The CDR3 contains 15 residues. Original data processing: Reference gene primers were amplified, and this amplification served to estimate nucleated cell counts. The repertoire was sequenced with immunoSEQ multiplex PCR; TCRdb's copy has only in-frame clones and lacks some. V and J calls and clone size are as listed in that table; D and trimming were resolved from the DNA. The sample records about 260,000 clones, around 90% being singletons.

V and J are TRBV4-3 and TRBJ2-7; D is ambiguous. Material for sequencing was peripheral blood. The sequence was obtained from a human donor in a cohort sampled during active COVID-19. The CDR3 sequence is CASSQGPRPSYEQYF. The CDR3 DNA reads TGCGCCAGCAGCCAAGGCCCCAGGCCCTCCTACGAGCAGTACTTC.